Sequencing of this T cell receptor beta chain was carried out in a study of blood T cell repertoires in COVID-19. About the research overall: Sites in the United States, Italy and Spain provided acute and convalescent COVID-19 samples. In each case, the material was cDNA or gDNA derived from T cells, B-cell-depleted T cells, or PBMCs.

Germline values: CDR1 MNHEY, CDR2 SMNVEV (reference sequence). The CDR3 covers 15 residues. Trimming at V came to 4 bases and at J to 3 bases, leaving 3 bases not matched to a gene. Methods used by the authors: Nucleated cell number was recorded as an estimate derived from reference gene primer amplification. TCRdb's copy holds only in-frame clones and misses some; the assay was immunoSEQ multiplex PCR. V, J and clone size were drawn from that table, and D and trimming were deduced from the DNA. The sample consists of about 40,000 clones, about three quarters of them appearing once. The source is a woman in her 70s with acute or convalescent COVID-19. Sample: peripheral blood. V and J are TRBV27 and TRBJ2-1; 10 bases agree with TRBD2. In DNA form, the CDR3 reads TGTGCCAGCAGTTCTAGCGGGGGCATCTACAATGAGCAGTTCTTC. It is translated as CASSSSGGIYNEQFF.